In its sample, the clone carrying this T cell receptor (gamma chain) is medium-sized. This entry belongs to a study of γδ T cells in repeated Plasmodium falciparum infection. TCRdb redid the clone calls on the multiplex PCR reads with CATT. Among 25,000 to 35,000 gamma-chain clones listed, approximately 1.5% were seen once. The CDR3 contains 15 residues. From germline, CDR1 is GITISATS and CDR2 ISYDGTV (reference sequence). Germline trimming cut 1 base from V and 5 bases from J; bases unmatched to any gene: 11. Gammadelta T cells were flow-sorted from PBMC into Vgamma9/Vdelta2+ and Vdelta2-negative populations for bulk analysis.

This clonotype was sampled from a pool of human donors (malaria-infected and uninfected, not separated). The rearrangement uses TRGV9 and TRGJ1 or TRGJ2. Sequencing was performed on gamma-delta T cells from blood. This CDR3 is CALWEVGVLNYKKLF. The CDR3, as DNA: TGTGCCTTGTGGGAGGTAGGGGTGTTGAATTATAAGAAACTCTTT.